The rows below give T cell receptor beta chains drawn from one sample of a study of blood T cell repertoires in COVID-19. Only in-frame clones appear in the TCRdb table, and some are missing; sequencing was by immunoSEQ multiplex PCR. The repertoire holds 70,000 to 95,000 clones, 75% to 90% seen once, with about 13% in the top ten. Sequenced material: peripheral blood. The source of these receptors is a human donor in a cohort sampled during active COVID-19. Each CDR3 is given with its conserved first and last residue. Fields, in order: CDR3 protein, J gene, V gene.

CDR3 protein: CASSFGTLGAEAFF
J gene: TRBJ1-1
V gene: TRBV7-3

CDR3 protein: CASSALVSYNEQFF
J gene: TRBJ2-1
V gene: TRBV10-1

CDR3 protein: CASSRTGENSPLHF
J gene: TRBJ1-6
V gene: TRBV18

CDR3 protein: CASSSVLSGNTIYF
J gene: TRBJ1-3
V gene: TRBV28

CDR3 protein: CASSTPGSTYEQYF
J gene: TRBJ2-7
V gene: TRBV19

CDR3 protein: CASRPTSGGDHEQFF
J gene: TRBJ2-1
V gene: TRBV6-6

CDR3 protein: CASSPWGGDTEAFF
J gene: TRBJ1-1
V gene: TRBV7-8

CDR3 protein: CASSLGETLNSPLHF
J gene: TRBJ1-6
V gene: TRBV5-6

CDR3 protein: CASSYSKGQAYEQYF
J gene: TRBJ2-7
V gene: TRBV6-6

CDR3 protein: CASSEDRVETQYF
J gene: TRBJ2-5
V gene: TRBV10-1

CDR3 protein: CASSLDSGGSGQPQHF
J gene: TRBJ1-5
V gene: TRBV7-2

CDR3 protein: CATSRGGSPNSPLHF
J gene: TRBJ1-6
V gene: TRBV15

CDR3 protein: CASSSPTSGGVGEQFF
J gene: TRBJ2-1
V gene: TRBV3-1/TRBV3-2

CDR3 protein: CASSQGRTVGSPLHF
J gene: TRBJ1-6
V gene: TRBV3-1/TRBV3-2

CDR3 protein: CASSSTESEGTEAFF
J gene: TRBJ1-1
V gene: TRBV7-9

CDR3 protein: CASSSPGTGGFGNSPLHF
J gene: TRBJ1-6
V gene: TRBV5-5

CDR3 protein: CASSITPGASGNTIYF
J gene: TRBJ1-3
V gene: TRBV19

CDR3 protein: CASSRERIDRDGGSSPLHF
J gene: TRBJ1-6
V gene: TRBV4-3

CDR3 protein: CASSQTSDTGELFF
J gene: TRBJ2-2
V gene: TRBV7-9

CDR3 protein: CASSPRGEVNTEAFF
J gene: TRBJ1-1
V gene: TRBV5-5

CDR3 protein: CASSVVASGGDEQFF
J gene: TRBJ2-1
V gene: TRBV9

CDR3 protein: CASSPLGDSNTGELFF
J gene: TRBJ2-2
V gene: TRBV18

CDR3 protein: CASRLQGGSYEQYF
J gene: TRBJ2-7
V gene: TRBV7-2

CDR3 protein: CASSIQGAAGNTIYF
J gene: TRBJ1-3
V gene: TRBV19

CDR3 protein: CASSQYRGHRNTGELFF
J gene: TRBJ2-2
V gene: TRBV5-8

CDR3 protein: CATSDYGGGGYNEQFF
J gene: TRBJ2-1
V gene: TRBV24-1

CDR3 protein: CASSFGTSGGIYEQYF
J gene: TRBJ2-7
V gene: TRBV5-4

CDR3 protein: CASSPRDGEAFF
J gene: TRBJ1-1
V gene: TRBV6-2/TRBV6-3

CDR3 protein: CASSPFFGTGTYEQYF
J gene: TRBJ2-7
V gene: TRBV18

CDR3 protein: CSVDGVNGQVFF
J gene: TRBJ2-2
V gene: TRBV29-1

CDR3 protein: CATSDARAGANVLTF
J gene: TRBJ2-6
V gene: TRBV24-1

CDR3 protein: CASSPTGFGAYEQYF
J gene: TRBJ2-7
V gene: TRBV18

CDR3 protein: CASTRRGTDTQYF
J gene: TRBJ2-3
V gene: TRBV9

CDR3 protein: CASSFAGTSTDTQYF
J gene: TRBJ2-3
V gene: TRBV5-1

CDR3 protein: CASSGTGSSNEQFF
J gene: TRBJ2-1
V gene: TRBV9

CDR3 protein: CASSFLTGGLADTQYF
J gene: TRBJ2-3
V gene: TRBV5-1

CDR3 protein: CAIQNRDPNQPQHF
J gene: TRBJ1-5
V gene: TRBV24-1

CDR3 protein: CARSPGDGDQETQYF
J gene: TRBJ2-5
V gene: TRBV27

CDR3 protein: CASSARQGVYGYTF
J gene: TRBJ1-2
V gene: TRBV5-1

CDR3 protein: CASRSDTYSGNTIYF
J gene: TRBJ1-3
V gene: TRBV6-5

CDR3 protein: CASSEPTTGRDRRDSPLHF
J gene: TRBJ1-6
V gene: TRBV10-1

CDR3 protein: CAGHRENQPQHF
J gene: TRBJ1-5
V gene: TRBV28

CDR3 protein: CAWSYRHVGSPLHF
J gene: TRBJ1-6
V gene: TRBV30

CDR3 protein: CASNRNRENTEAFF
J gene: TRBJ1-1
V gene: TRBV5-1

CDR3 protein: CASSIQQGYNEQFF
J gene: TRBJ2-1
V gene: TRBV19

CDR3 protein: CASSTGTGDGNTIYF
J gene: TRBJ1-3
V gene: TRBV19

CDR3 protein: CASSRQGTSYGYTF
J gene: TRBJ1-2
V gene: TRBV27

CDR3 protein: CSASDRDQETQYF
J gene: TRBJ2-5
V gene: TRBV20-1